The T cell receptor (beta chain) described here comes from a study of T-cell memory formation after mild COVID-19 (dated by TCRdb to the early 2020s). As for the study more broadly: TCR sequence clusters from the two donors were largely donor specific. Longitudinal TCRalpha and TCRbeta repertoire sequencing tracked T-cell clones expanding and contracting after mild COVID-19 in a couple of donors. The cohort comprised two young, previously healthy adult volunteers, one female and one male. The paper as a whole reports these results and caveats: Some responding clones were detected in pre-infection memory, which suggested that pre-existing cross-reactive memory T cells had joined the SARS-CoV-2 response. From day 15 to 85, contracting clones showed balanced CD4/CD8 phenotypes, whereas a second wave of clones that expanded from day 15 to 37 leaned towards CD4+. Contracting CD4+ clones were located mainly in the CM and EM memory subsets, whereas CD8+ clones were found to be enriched in EMRA. The study covered only a couple of mild cases, and larger cohorts including severe cases with pre-infection samples were considered necessary. The second-wave clones that peaked on day 37 were not confirmed to be SARS-CoV-2 specific.

Points on this clonotype: Its antigen is not yet known. Nothing much larger sits one base from this clone, and base qualities are not available.

Sequenced using an Illumina NovaSeq 6000. TCRalpha and TCRbeta cDNA libraries were constructed by 5'RACE with constant-segment primers, with sample barcodes and unique molecular identifiers being introduced. RNA was extracted from every sample with Trizol reagent. Amplification of the libraries took two PCR steps, and the second step added a second sample barcode plus Illumina TruSeq adapters. Sequencing of the libraries was done on an Illumina NovaSeq, producing 2 x 150 bp paired-end reads. Per the source publication's procedure: Demultiplexing of reads and collapsing into UMI-guided consensus sequences were performed with migec v1.2.7. Using mixcr v2.1.11, UMI consensuses were aligned to TRA and TRB V and J templates and then assembled into clonotypes. Expanded or contracted clonotypes were those called significant by both edgeR and NoisET, with noise models trained on biological replicates. edgeR calls used a false discovery rate-adjusted p below 0.01 and a log2 fold-change threshold of 1. PCA with hierarchical clustering of max-normalized trajectories of the 1000 most abundant clonotypes was used as exploratory dynamics analysis. Separately sequenced CD4+ and CD8+ repertoires were used to assign a CD4 or CD8 phenotype to each responding clone. TCRdb applied fastp at Q25 and MiXCR to the public reads, then kept only in-frame beta chains. Here each entry gathers all rows of one CDR3 protein and keeps the most common genes and DNA. What appears here as the V and J calls and clone size reflects TCRdb's work, not the paper's. Recorded for this sample are approximately 210,000 distinct CDR3 sequences; roughly a tenth of them occurred a single time. The ten largest make up around 3.3% of the sample.

PBMCs were isolated by Ficoll-Paque density gradient centrifugation. Sequencing used PBMCs or a T cell subset sorted from them (not recorded which). This clonotype was sampled from a man between 18 and 35 years old who had mild COVID-19 (a few samples of this study predate the infection). The sample titles of this study are shuffled in the database, so cell type and time point are left out; the donor was told from shared clones.

The CDR3 in this case is CASRRLLRVETEAFF. Here is the DNA: TGTGCCAGCAGGAGGCTTCTCAGGGTAGAGACTGAAGCTTTCTTT. The chain couples TRBV11-2 to TRBJ1-1; TRBD1 is perhaps the D gene, given 5 matching bases. CDR3 length: 15 amino acids, cysteine to phenylalanine. This entry keeps only the CDR3 DNA: 45 bases, framed from base 1. Trimming removed 6 bases from V and 5 bases from J, leaving 19 bases between the germline ends. From a lookup of the germline V gene, CDR1 and CDR2 are SGHAT and FQNNGV.